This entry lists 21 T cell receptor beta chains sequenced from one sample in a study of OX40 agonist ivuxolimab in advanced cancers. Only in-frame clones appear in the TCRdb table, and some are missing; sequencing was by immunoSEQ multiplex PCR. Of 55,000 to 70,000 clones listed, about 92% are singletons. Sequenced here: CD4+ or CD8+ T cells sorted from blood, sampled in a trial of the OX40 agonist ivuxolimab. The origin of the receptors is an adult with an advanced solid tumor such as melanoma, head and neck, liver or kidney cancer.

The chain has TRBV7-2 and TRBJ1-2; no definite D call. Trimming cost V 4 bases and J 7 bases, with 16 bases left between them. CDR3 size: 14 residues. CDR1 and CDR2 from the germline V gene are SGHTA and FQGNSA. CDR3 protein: CASSSNPNDRGYTF. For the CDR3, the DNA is TGTGCCAGCAGCTCGAACCCAAACGACCGTGGCTACACCTTC.

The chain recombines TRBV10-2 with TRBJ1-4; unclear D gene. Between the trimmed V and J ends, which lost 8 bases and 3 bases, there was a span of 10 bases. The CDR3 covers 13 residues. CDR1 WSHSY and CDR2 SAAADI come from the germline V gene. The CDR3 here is CASRYMANEKLFF. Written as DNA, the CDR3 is TGCGCCAGCCGATACATGGCTAATGAAAAACTGTTTTTT.

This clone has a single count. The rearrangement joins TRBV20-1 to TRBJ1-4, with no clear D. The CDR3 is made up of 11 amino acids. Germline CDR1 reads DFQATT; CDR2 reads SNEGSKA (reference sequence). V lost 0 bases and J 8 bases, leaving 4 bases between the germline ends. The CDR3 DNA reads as TGCAGTGCTAGAGATGAGGAAAAACTGTTTTTT. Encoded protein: CSARDEEKLFF.

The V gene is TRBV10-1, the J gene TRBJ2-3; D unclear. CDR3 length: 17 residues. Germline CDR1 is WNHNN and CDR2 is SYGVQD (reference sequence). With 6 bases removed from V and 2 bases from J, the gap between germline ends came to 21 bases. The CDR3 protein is CASRTPPGPFFTDTQYF. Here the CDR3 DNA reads TGCGCCAGCAGGACCCCTCCGGGTCCCTTCTTCACAGATACGCAGTATTTT.

The CDR3 DNA reads TGTGCCATCAATCCGACCCCAACAGTCGAAGCTTTCTTT. Encoded protein: CAINPTPTVEAFF. The chain has TRBV10-3 and TRBJ1-1; D gene unclear. The V gene lost 7 bases and the J gene lost 8 bases, with 17 bases spanning the gap. Germline CDR1 is ENHRY and CDR2 is SYGVKD. CDR3 length: 13 residues.

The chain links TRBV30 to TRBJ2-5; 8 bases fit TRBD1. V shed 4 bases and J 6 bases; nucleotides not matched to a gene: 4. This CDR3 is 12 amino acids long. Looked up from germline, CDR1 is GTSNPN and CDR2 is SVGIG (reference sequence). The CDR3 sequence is CAWTQGAKTQYF. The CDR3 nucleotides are TGTGCCTGGACCCAGGGGGCGAAGACCCAGTACTTC.

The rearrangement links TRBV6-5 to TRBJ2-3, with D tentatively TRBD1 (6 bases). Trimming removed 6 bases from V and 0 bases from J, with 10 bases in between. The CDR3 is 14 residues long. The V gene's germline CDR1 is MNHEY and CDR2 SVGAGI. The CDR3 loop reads CASRTGRSTDTQYF. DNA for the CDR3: TGTGCCAGCAGGACAGGACGGAGCACAGATACGCAGTATTTT.

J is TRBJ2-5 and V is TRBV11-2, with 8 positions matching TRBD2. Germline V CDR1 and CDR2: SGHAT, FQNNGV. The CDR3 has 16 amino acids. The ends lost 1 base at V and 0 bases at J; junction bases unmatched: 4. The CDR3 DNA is TGTGCCAGCAGCTTAGGAGCGGGGGCTTACCAAGAGACCCAGTACTTC. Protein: CASSLGAGAYQETQYF.

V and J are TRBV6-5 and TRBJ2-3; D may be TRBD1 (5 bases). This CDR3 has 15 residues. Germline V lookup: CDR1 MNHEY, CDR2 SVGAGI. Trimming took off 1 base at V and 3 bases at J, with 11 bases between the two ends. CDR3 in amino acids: CASSYWGSLTDTQYF. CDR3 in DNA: TGTGCCAGCAGTTACTGGGGCAGCCTGACAGATACGCAGTATTTT.

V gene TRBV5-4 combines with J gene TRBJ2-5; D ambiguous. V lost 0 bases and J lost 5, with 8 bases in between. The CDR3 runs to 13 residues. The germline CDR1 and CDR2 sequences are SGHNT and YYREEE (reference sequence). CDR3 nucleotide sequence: TGTGCCAGCAGCTTGGATGGGGTGGAGACCCAGTACTTC. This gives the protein CASSLDGVETQYF. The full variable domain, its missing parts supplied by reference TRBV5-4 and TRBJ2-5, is ETGVTQSPTHLIKTRGQQVTLRCSSQSGHNTVSWYQQALGQGPQFIFQYYREEENGRGNFPPRFSGLQFPNYSSELNVNALELDDSALYLCASSLDGVETQYFGPGTRLLVL.

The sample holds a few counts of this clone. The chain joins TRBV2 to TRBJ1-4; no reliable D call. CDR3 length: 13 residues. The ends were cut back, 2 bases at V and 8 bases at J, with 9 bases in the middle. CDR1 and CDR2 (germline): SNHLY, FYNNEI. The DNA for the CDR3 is TGTGCCAGCAGTGAATGGTGGGAGGAAAAACTGTTTTTT. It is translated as CASSEWWEEKLFF.

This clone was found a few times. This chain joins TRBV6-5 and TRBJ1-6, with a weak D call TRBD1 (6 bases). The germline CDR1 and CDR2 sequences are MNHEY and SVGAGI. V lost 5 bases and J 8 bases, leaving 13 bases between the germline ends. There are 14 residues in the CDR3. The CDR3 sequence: CASSTRGGDSPLHF. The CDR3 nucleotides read TGTGCCAGCAGTACCCGAGGGGGAGATTCACCCCTCCACTTT.

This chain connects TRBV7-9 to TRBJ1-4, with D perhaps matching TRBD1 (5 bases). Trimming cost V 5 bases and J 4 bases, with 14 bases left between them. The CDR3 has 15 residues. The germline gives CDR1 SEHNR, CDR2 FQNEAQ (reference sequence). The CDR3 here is CASSGTQAINEKLFF. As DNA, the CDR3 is TGTGCCAGCAGCGGCACACAGGCGATTAATGAAAAACTGTTTTTT.

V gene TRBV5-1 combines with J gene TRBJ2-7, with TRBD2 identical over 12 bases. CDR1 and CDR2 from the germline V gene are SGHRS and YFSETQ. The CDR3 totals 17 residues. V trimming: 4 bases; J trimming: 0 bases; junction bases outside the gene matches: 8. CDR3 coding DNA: TGCGCCAGCAGCCCCGGACTAGCGGGGACAACCTCCTACGAGCAGTACTTC. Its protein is CASSPGLAGTTSYEQYF.

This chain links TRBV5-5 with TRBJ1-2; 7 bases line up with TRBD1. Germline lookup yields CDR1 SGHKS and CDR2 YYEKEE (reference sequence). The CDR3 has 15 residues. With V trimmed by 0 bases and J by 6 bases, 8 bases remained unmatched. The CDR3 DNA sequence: TGTGCCAGCAGCTTGGTGGCAGGGGGTTGGAATGGCTACACCTTC. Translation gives CASSLVAGGWNGYTF.

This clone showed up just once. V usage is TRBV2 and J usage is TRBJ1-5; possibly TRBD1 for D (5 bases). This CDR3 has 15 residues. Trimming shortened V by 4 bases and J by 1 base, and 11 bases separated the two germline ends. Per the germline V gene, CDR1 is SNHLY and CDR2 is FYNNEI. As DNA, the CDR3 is TGTGCCAGCAGTGTTGGGGGACGGAGCAATCAGCCCCAGCATTTT. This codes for CASSVGGRSNQPQHF.

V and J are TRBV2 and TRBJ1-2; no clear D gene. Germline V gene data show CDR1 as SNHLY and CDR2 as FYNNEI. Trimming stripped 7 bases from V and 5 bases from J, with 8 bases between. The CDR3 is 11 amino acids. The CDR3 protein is CASTVKYGYTF. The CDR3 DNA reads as TGTGCCAGCACTGTCAAATATGGCTACACCTTC.

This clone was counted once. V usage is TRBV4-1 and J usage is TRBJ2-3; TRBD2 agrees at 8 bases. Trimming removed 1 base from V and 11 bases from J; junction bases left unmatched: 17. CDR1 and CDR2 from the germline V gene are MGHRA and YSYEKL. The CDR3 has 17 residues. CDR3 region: CASSQGPRGGRAWGQYF. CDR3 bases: TGCGCCAGCAGCCAAGGGCCCCGGGGGGGCCGTGCGTGGGGGCAGTATTTT.

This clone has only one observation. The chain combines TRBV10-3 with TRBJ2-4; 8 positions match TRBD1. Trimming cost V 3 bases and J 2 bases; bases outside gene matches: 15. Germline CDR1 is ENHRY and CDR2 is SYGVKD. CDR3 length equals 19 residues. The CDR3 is CAISEGTGDYRRTKNIQYF. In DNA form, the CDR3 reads TGTGCCATCAGTGAAGGGACAGGTGACTACCGGAGGACCAAAAACATTCAGTACTTC.

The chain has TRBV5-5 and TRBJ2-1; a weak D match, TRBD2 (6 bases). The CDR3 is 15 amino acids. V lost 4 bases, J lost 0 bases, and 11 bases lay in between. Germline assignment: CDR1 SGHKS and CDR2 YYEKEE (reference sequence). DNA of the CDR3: TGTGCCAGCAGCACGGGGGACGGCTCCTACAATGAGCAGTTCTTC. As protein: CASSTGDGSYNEQFF.

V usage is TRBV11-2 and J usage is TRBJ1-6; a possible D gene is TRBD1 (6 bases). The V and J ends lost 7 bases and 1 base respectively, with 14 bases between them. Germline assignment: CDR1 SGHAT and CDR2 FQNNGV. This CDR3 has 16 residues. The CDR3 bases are TGTGCCAGCAAACAGGGCGGGAGTTCCTATAATTCACCCCTCCACTTT. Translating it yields CASKQGGSSYNSPLHF.